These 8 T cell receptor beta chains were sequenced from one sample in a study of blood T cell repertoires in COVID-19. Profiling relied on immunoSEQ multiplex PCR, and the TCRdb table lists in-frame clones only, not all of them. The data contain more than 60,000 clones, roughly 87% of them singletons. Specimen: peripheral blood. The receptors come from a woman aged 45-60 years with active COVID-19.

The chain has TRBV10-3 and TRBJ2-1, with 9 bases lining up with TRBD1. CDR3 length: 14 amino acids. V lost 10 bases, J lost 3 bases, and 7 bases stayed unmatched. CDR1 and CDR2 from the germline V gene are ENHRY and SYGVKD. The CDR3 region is CATQPGQGYNEQFF. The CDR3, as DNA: TGTGCCACCCAACCGGGACAGGGCTACAATGAGCAGTTCTTC.

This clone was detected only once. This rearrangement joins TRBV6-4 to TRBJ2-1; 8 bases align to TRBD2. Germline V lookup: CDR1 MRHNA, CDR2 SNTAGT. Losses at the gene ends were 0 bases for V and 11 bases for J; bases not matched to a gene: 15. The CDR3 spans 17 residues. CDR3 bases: TGTGCCAGCAGTGACTCGATCACGGGAGGGGTTTTTGAGAAGCAGTTCTTC. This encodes CASSDSITGGVFEKQFF.

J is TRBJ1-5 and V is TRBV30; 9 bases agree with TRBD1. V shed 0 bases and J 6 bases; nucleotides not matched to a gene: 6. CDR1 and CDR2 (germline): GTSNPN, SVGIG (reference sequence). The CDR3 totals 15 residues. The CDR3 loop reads CAWSVGDRAGQPQHF. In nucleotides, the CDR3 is TGTGCCTGGAGTGTTGGGGACAGGGCGGGTCAGCCCCAGCATTTT.

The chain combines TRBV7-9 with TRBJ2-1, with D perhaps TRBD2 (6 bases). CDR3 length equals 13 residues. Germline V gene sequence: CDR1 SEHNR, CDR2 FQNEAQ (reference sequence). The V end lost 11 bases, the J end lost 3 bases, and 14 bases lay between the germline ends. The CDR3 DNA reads TGTGCCGGAGAGCGGGTCAACTACAATGAGCAGTTCTTC. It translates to CAGERVNYNEQFF.

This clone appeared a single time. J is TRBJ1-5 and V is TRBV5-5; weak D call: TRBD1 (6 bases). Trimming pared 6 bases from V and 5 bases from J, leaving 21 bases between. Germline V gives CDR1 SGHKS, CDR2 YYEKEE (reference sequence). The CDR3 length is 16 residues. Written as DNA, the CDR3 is TGTGCCAGCACTGCCAGGGGCTCCGACTTCTATCAGCCCCAGCATTTT. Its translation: CASTARGSDFYQPQHF.

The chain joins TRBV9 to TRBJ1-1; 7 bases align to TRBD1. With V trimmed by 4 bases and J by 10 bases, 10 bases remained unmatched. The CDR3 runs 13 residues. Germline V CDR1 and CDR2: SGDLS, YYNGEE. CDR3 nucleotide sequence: TGTGCCAGCAGCACTCATGACAGGGAAAGAGCTTTCTTT. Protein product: CASSTHDRERAFF.

CDR3 residues: CASSPRLAGGYEQYF. The CDR3 DNA is TGTGCCAGCAGCCCCCGACTAGCGGGAGGCTACGAGCAGTACTTC. The chain links TRBV11-2 to TRBJ2-7; 13 positions agree with TRBD2. Germline CDR1 SGHAT, CDR2 FQNNGV. The CDR3 runs 15 residues. The junction had 4 bases not matched to a gene; V was cut back by 5 bases and J by 3 bases.

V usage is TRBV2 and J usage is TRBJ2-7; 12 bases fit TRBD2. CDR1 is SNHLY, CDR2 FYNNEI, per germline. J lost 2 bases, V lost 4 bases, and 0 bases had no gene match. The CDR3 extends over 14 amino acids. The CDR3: CASSGLAGAYEQYF. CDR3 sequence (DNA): TGTGCCAGCAGTGGACTAGCGGGAGCCTACGAGCAGTACTTC.